Listed here are 2 T cell receptor beta chains from one sample, sequenced in a study of cytomegalovirus exposure and HLA in healthy donors. The PCR had 60 Vbeta and 13 Jbeta primers. Clones were sequenced by immunoSEQ multiplex PCR, and TCRdb holds only the in-frame ones, with some missing. Of 210,000 or so clones detected, approximately 80% appear once; the ten largest clones hold about 0.58%. The sample comprised PBMCs. These TCRs come from a woman in her thirties or forties in good health and CMV-seronegative.

This chain links TRBV5-1 with TRBJ1-1; 8 nucleotides agree with TRBD1. V shed 1 base, J shed 1 base, and the junction held 3 bases outside the gene matches. Germline loops: CDR1 SGHRS, CDR2 YFSETQ. CDR3 length equals 15 residues. CDR3 nucleotide sequence: TGCGCCAGCAGCTTGACAGGGGGGTGGAACACTGAAGCTTTCTTT. This translates into CASSLTGGWNTEAFF.

This sequence joins TRBV18 and TRBJ2-5; TRBD2 agrees at 7 bases. Near its end, the DNA agrees better with TRBJ2-7, so the J call may be wrong. Germline CDR1 reads KGHSH; CDR2 reads LQKENI. The CDR3 extends over 13 amino acids. The CDR3 region is CASSTGGSNEQYF. CDR3 in DNA: TGTGCCAGCTCCACCGGGGGGTCAAACGAGCAGTACTTC.